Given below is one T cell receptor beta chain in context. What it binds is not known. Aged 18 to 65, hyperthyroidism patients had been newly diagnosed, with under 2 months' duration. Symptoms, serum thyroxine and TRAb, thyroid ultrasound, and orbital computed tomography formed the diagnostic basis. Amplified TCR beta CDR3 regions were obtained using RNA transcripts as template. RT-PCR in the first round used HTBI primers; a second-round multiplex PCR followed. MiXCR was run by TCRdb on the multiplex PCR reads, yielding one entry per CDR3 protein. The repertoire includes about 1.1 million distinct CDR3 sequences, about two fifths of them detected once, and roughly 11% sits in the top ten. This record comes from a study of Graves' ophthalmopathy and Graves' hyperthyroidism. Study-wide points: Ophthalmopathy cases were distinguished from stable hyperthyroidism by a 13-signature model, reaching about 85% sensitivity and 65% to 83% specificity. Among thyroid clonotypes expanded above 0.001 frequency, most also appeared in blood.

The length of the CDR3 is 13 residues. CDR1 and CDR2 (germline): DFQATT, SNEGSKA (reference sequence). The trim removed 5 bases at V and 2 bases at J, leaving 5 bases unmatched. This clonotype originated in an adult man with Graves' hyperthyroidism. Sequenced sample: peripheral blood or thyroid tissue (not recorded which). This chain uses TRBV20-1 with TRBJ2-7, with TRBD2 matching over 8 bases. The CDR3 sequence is CSAGSGGPYEQYF. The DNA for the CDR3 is TGCAGTGCTGGATCGGGGGGGCCCTACGAGCAGTACTTC.